A selection of T cell receptor beta chains follows, all from one sample in a study of blood T cell repertoires in COVID-19. TCRdb keeps only in-frame clones here, not all; method: immunoSEQ multiplex PCR. The repertoire holds fewer than 250,000 clones, around four fifths seen once, with 4% in the top ten. Sequencing used peripheral blood. The receptors come from a man aged 50 to 59 with acute or convalescent COVID-19. Each CDR3 is given with its conserved first and last residue. The D gene is left open where the match is weak. Clone size appears in some rows only: once, few, many, or a class for an expanded clone.

d_call: .
j_call: TRBJ1-2
clone_size: .
v_call: TRBV3-1/TRBV3-2
cdr3_nt: TGTGCCAGCAGCCAAGTCCCCGGTGGCTACACCTTC
cdr3_aa: CASSQVPGGYTF

d_call: TRBD2
j_call: TRBJ2-3
clone_size: .
v_call: TRBV11-3
cdr3_nt: TGTGCCAGCAGCTTTGGCGGGAGGTTGACAGATACGCAGTATTTT
cdr3_aa: CASSFGGRLTDTQYF

d_call: .
j_call: TRBJ2-1
clone_size: .
v_call: TRBV24-1
cdr3_nt: TGTGCCACCAGTGATGCCAGGGTACTCAATGAGCAGTTCTTC
cdr3_aa: CATSDARVLNEQFF

d_call: TRBD1
j_call: TRBJ2-7
clone_size: .
v_call: TRBV27
cdr3_nt: TGTGCCAGCAGTTTGACGGGACAGAGCTCCTACGAGCAGTACTTC
cdr3_aa: CASSLTGQSSYEQYF

d_call: .
j_call: TRBJ2-7
clone_size: .
v_call: TRBV15
cdr3_nt: TGTGCCACCAGCAGAGATAGGGGACTGGGGTCCTACGAGCAGTACTTC
cdr3_aa: CATSRDRGLGSYEQYF

d_call: .
j_call: TRBJ2-7
clone_size: .
v_call: TRBV14
cdr3_nt: TGTGCCAGCAGCCAAGGATCCGGGTCCTACGAGCAGTACTTC
cdr3_aa: CASSQGSGSYEQYF

d_call: .
j_call: TRBJ2-5
clone_size: .
v_call: TRBV11-2
cdr3_nt: TGTGCCAGCAGCTTAGATTTTTCGGGGAGAGAGACCCAGTACTTC
cdr3_aa: CASSLDFSGRETQYF

d_call: .
j_call: TRBJ1-5
clone_size: .
v_call: TRBV19
cdr3_nt: TGTGCCAGTACCAAGGGGGGGCTCAATCAGCCCCAGCATTTT
cdr3_aa: CASTKGGLNQPQHF

d_call: .
j_call: TRBJ2-7
clone_size: .
v_call: TRBV28
cdr3_nt: TGTGCCAGCAGTTGGGGTGGGGCGGCAAACTACGAGCAGTACTTC
cdr3_aa: CASSWGGAANYEQYF

d_call: .
j_call: TRBJ2-7
clone_size: .
v_call: TRBV27
cdr3_nt: TGTGCCAGCAGAACCGAGGGCCGTCCCTACGAGCAGTACTTC
cdr3_aa: CASRTEGRPYEQYF

d_call: .
j_call: TRBJ1-1
clone_size: once
v_call: TRBV10-2
cdr3_nt: TGCGCCAGCAAGCTGGGGGCAAACACTGAAGCTTTCTTT
cdr3_aa: CASKLGANTEAFF

d_call: .
j_call: TRBJ1-1
clone_size: .
v_call: TRBV7-9
cdr3_nt: TGTGCCAGCAGCTTTCGTGAGCCTGAAGCTTTCTTT
cdr3_aa: CASSFREPEAFF

d_call: .
j_call: TRBJ1-2
clone_size: .
v_call: TRBV12-3/TRBV12-4
cdr3_nt: TGTGCCAGCACCCCACAGGGTACTTATGGCTACACCTTC
cdr3_aa: CASTPQGTYGYTF

d_call: TRBD1
j_call: TRBJ1-6
clone_size: .
v_call: TRBV7-8
cdr3_nt: TGTGCCAGCAGCCAACCGCCGGGACAGGCCAACTTT
cdr3_aa: CASSQPPGQANF